This T cell receptor (beta chain) came from a study of shared clonotypes between healthy human individuals. The germline V gene encodes CDR1 LGHNA and CDR2 YNFKEQ. Trimming took off 4 bases at V and 7 bases at J, with 17 bases between the two ends. The CDR3 is 14 residues long. Data came from immunoSEQ multiplex PCR; TCRdb stores just in-frame clones and leaves some out. This table holds approximately 1,000,000 clones, 75% to 85% found once. Material: memory CD4+ T cells from PBMCs. The subset is: CD45RA-negative fraction. The sequence derives from a man aged 18 to 29 in good health. Some clones in this sample may be carry-over from other donors' samples. The chain joins TRBV4-2 to TRBJ2-7, with TRBD2 as a possible D gene (5 bases). The CDR3 sequence: CASSPRRGWGEQYF. For the CDR3, the DNA is TGTGCCAGCAGCCCGAGACGAGGGTGGGGAGAGCAGTACTTC.